This T cell receptor (beta chain) derives from a study of cytomegalovirus exposure and HLA in healthy donors. Study in general: Earlier findings included nearly 120 million unique TCR beta sequences obtained from about 179 million T cells. Findings and limits, study-wide: The authors later linked a missense DCLRE1C variant to TCR beta V- and J-gene trimming. Exclusion applied to some V segments, including TRBV6-2 and TRBV6-3, as they were indistinguishable.

At sampling all donors were nominally healthy, likely with unrecorded immune exposures. Concerning this clone itself: Its antigen is unidentified.

The PCR had 60 Vbeta and 13 Jbeta primers. Clones were read by immunoSEQ multiplex PCR, and TCRdb kept only the in-frame ones, dropping some. The repertoire includes 50,000 to 55,000 clones, roughly 60% of them detected once, and 12% sits in the top ten. This CDR3 spans 13 amino acids. Germline CDR1 and CDR2: MGHDK and SYGVNS. The V end was cut by 6 bases, the J end by 2 bases, with 11 bases between. The J gene is TRBJ2-7, the V gene TRBV25-1, with a possible D match to TRBD2 (6 bases). The TCR comes from a human donor in good health. Sequences were obtained from PBMCs. Written as DNA, the CDR3 is TGTGCCAGCAGCCCGGGGGATGCCTACGAGCAGTACTTC. Translating it yields CASSPGDAYEQYF.